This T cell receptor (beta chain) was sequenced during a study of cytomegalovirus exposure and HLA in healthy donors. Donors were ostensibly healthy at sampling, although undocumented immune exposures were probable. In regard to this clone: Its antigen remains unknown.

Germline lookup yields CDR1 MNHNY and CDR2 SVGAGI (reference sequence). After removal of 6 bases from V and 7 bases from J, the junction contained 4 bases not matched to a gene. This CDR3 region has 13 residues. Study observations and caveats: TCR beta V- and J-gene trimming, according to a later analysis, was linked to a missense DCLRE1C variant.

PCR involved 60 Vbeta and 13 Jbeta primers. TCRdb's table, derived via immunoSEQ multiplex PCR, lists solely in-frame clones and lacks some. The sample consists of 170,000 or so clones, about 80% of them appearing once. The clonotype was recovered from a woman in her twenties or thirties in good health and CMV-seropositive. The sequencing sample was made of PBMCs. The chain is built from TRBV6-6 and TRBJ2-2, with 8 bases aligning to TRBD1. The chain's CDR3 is CASSTQGVGELFF. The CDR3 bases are TGTGCCAGCAGCACACAGGGGGTCGGGGAGCTGTTTTTT.